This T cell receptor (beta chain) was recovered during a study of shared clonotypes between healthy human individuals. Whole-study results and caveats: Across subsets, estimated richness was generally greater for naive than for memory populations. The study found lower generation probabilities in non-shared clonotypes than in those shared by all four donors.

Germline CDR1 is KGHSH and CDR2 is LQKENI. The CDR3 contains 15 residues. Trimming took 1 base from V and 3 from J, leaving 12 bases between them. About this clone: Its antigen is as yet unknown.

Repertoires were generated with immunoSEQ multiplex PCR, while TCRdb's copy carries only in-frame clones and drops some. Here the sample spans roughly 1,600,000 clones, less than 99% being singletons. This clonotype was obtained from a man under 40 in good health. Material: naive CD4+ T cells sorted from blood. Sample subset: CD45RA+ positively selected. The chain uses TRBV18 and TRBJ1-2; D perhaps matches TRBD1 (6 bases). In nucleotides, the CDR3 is TGTGCCAGCTCACCACGCGCAGGGGAGCACTATGGCTACACCTTC. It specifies CASSPRAGEHYGYTF. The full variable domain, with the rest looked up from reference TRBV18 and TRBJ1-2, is NAGVMQNPRHLVRRRGQEARLRCSPMKGHSHVYWYRQLPEEGLKFMVYLQKENIIDESGMPKERFSAEFPKEGPSILRIQQVVRGDSAAYFCASSPRAGEHYGYTFGSGTRLTVV.